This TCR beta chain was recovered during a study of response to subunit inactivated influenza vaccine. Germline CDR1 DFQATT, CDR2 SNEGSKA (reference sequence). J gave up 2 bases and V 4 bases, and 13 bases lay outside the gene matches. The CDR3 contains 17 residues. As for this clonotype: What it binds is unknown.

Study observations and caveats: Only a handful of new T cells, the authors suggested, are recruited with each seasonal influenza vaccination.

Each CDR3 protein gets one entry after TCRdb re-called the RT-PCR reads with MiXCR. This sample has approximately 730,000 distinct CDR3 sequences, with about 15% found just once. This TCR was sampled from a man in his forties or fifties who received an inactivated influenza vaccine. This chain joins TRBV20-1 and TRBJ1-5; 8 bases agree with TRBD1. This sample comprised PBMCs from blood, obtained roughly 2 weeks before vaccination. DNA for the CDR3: TGCAGTGCTAATGGGCAGGGGGCTCCCCTGGGCAATCAGCCCCAGCATTTT. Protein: CSANGQGAPLGNQPQHF.